This T cell receptor beta chain was sequenced during a study of shared clonotypes between healthy human individuals (dated by TCRdb to the early 2020s). With regard to the full study: The cohort comprised two women and a few men aged 18 to 49 years. For each donor, CD4 naive and CD4 memory were each given three plates, CD8 naive was given two plates, and CD8 memory was given one plate. To estimate repertoire size and how much clonotypes are shared between individuals, the study performed deep sequencing of blood TCR repertoires from about five healthy adults. To increase sequencing depth and limit assay-specific biases, different laboratories used diverse techniques to prepare libraries and sequence TCR repertoires. Between about 0.8 and 8.9 billion PBMCs per donor were obtained by leukapheresis. Beyond this particular receptor, the publication reports: Incomplete sequencing was indicated by rarefaction of sorted-subset datasets, despite the large sequencing depth. Pairwise subsampling indicated that sequencing depth was expected to affect the degree of clonotype sharing among donors. Sampling was restricted to blood, and TCR repertoires in tissue are likely to differ from TCR repertoires in blood. Because the study included only a small number of donors, the genetic and exposure-history diversity represented was limited. Higher generation probabilities were observed for clonotypes shared by all four sorted-subset donors than for non-shared clonotypes. Sharing across a handful of donors was observed for about 5% of naive CD4, 3% to 4% of naive CD8, roughly 2.4% of memory CD4, and over 0.3% of memory CD8 clonotypes. Naive subsets generally had larger estimated clonotype richness than memory subsets.

CDR1 SNHLY and CDR2 FYNNEI are derived from the germline V gene. Including cysteine and phenylalanine, the CDR3 has 16 amino acids. Here the CDR3 DNA is all that survives: 48 bases in frame from base 1. V is pruned by 11 bases and J by 0 bases, leaving 14 bases of the junction without a gene match. Donors were healthy HIV-negative adults with no recently reported acute infections or vaccinations. All donors were Caucasian adults living in Nashville, Tennessee, USA. Magnetic negative selection was used to enrich CD4+ T cells, after which naive cells were positively selected on CD45RA and the negative fraction became the memory subset. Blood was collected by leukapheresis, and PBMCs were isolated by Ficoll-Histopaque density gradient centrifugation and then cryopreserved in liquid nitrogen vapor phase. Analytical flow cytometry was used to check the purity and quantity of every magnetically sorted T cell population. Each sorted fraction had its genomic DNA isolated and then quantified by UV absorbance on a Nanodrop 2000c.

As regards this clone: The antigen this receptor binds is unknown. Nothing much larger sits one base from this clone, and base qualities are not available.

TCR CDR3 regions were amplified from genomic DNA by multiplex PCR using the deep immunoSEQ assay. Genomic DNA extracted from each cell subset was distributed evenly over all wells of several immunoSEQ 96-well plates, and each plate served as one replicate. For sorted subsets, about 210 ng of genomic DNA, equivalent to around 29,000 T cell genomes, went into each replicate PCR. Purified libraries were measured with a Qubit 3.0 fluorometer, size-checked on a Bioanalyzer 2100, and measured again with the KAPA Library Quantification kit. Every immunoSEQ 96-well plate was sequenced on a separate single-read 150-cycle Illumina NextSeq 550 flow cell. On the study's bioinformatics: Because the immunoSEQ output held only junctional sequences and lacked quality scores, the filtering could not match the filtering applied to full-length reads. To assign V/J genes and CDR3, sequences were annotated against IMGT germline references using PyIR, a Python wrapper for IgBLAST v1.9. Any read was removed if the V/J assignment was weak (E-value above 1e-6), the CDR3 was missing, or the read contained stop codons, out-of-frame junctions, or ambiguous translated residues. V3J clonotypes were defined by identical inferred V gene, J gene, and CDR3 amino acid sequence. To compute the percentage overlap between repertoires, the number of shared unique clonotypes was divided by the size of the smaller repertoire. Repertoire richness was assessed with RTK rarefaction, the Chao1 estimator, and Recon v2.1 estimates of unobserved clonotypes. OLGA was used to compute generation probabilities for all TCRbeta clonotypes that the gDNA method yielded from a handful of donors. TCRdb carries this immuneACCESS record with in-frame sequences only. Its versions omit some clonotypes, under half of them owing to an unresolved V gene in the studies checked, with the rest unexplained. D and trimming come from the DNA, and the V and J calls and clone size come from that table. This sample has about 520,000 clones in its table, and roughly 95% of those were observed once. Clones ranked in the top ten supply around 0.067% of the sample.

This receptor was obtained from a woman aged 30 to 39 in good health. The specimen was naive CD4+ T cells sorted from blood. Sample cell subset or site, as interpreted from the label and publication: CD45RA+ positively selected. The chain is assembled from TRBV2 and TRBJ2-7; TRBD1 aligns with 9 central bases. The DNA sequence is as follows: TGTGCCGGGTCCCGGGACAGGGTTCCGAGCTCCTACGAGCAGTACTTC. Its protein reads: CAGSRDRVPSSYEQYF.